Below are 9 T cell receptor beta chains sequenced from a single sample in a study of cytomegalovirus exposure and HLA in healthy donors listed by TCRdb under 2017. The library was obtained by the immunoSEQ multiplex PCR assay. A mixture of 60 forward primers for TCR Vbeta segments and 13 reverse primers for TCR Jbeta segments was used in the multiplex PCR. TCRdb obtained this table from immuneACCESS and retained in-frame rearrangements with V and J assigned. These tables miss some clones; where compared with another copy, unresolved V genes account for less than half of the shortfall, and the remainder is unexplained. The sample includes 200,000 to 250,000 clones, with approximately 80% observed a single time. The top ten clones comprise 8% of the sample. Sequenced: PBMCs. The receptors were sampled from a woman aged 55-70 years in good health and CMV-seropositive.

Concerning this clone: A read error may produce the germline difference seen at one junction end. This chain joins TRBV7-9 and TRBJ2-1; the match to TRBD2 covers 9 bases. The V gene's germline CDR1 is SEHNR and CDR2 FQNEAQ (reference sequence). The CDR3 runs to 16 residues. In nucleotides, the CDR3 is TGTTCCAGCATCTTCTCCCCCCGAGCGGGAGGCAATGAGCAGTTCTTC. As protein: CSSIFSPRAGGNEQFF.

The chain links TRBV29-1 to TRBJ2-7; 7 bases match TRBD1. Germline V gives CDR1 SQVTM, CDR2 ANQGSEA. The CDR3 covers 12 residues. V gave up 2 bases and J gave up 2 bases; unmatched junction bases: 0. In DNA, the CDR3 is TGCAGCGTTGAACAGGGGGCCTACGAGCAGTACTTC. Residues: CSVEQGAYEQYF.

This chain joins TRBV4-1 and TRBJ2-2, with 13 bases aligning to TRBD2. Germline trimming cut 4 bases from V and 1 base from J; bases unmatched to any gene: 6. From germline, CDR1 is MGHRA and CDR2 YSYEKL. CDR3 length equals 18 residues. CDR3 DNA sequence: TGCGCCAGCAGCCGACTAGCGGGAGGAGGTTGGAACACCGGGGAGCTGTTTTTT. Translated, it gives CASSRLAGGGWNTGELFF.

CDR3 DNA: TGTGCCACCAGCAGAGATTGGGCGAACACTGAAGCTTTCTTT. Amino acids: CATSRDWANTEAFF. The V gene is TRBV15, the J gene TRBJ1-1; D is unclear. The germline CDR1 and CDR2 sequences are LNHNV and YYDKDF (reference sequence). V was pared by 0 bases and J by 1 base, with 6 bases between. The CDR3 loop spans 14 amino acids.

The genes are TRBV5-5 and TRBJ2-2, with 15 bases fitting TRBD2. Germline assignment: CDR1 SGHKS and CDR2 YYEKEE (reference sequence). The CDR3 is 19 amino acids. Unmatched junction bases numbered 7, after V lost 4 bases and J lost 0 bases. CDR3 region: CASSIRTSGRDPNTGELFF. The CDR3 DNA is TGTGCCAGCAGCATCCGGACTAGCGGGAGGGACCCGAACACCGGGGAGCTGTTTTTT. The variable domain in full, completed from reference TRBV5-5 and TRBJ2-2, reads DAGVTQSPTHLIKTRGQQVTLRCSPISGHKSVSWYQQVLGQGPQFIFQYYEKEERGRGNFPDRFSARQFPNYSSELNVNALLLGDSALYLCASSIRTSGRDPNTGELFFGEGSRLTVL.

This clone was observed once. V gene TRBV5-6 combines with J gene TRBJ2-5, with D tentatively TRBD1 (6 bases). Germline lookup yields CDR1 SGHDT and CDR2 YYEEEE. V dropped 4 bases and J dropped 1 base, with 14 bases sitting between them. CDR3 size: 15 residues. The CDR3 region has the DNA TGTGCCAGCAGCCCTCCCCACAGGGTCCAAGAGACCCAGTACTTC. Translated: CASSPPHRVQETQYF.

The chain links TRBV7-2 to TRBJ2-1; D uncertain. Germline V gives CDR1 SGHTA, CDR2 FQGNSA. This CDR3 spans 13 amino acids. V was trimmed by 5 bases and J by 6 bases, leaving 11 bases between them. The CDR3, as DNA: TGTGCCAGCAGCAACGCCGGAGTCAATGAGCAGTTCTTC. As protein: CASSNAGVNEQFF.

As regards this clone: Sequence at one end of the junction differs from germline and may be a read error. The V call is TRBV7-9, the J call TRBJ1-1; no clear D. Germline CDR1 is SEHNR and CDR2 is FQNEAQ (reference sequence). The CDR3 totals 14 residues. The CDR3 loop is CSSSLVLGSPEAFF. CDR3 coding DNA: TGTTCCAGCAGCTTAGTTTTGGGGAGCCCTGAAGCTTTCTTT.

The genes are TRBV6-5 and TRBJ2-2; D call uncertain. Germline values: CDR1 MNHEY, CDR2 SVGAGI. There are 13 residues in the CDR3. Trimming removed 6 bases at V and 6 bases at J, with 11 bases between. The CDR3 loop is CASRLLASGELFF. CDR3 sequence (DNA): TGTGCCAGCAGACTTTTAGCCTCCGGGGAGCTGTTTTTT.